The source of this TCR beta chain is a study of blood T cells in healthy people across ages. Primed by a sample-barcoded 5' primer and a J-beta primer mix, a second PCR proceeded for 7 to 11 cycles. TCRdb used MiXCR to reprocess the 5' RACE reads, holding one entry per CDR3 protein. The profile shows 2 million or so distinct CDR3 sequences, around 50% of them singletons. With regard to this clonotype: A junction boundary mismatches the germline segment, possibly from a read error.

Germline values: CDR1 LGHDT, CDR2 YNNKEL (reference sequence). This CDR3 has 14 residues. This rearrangement joins TRBV3-1 to TRBJ2-7; D may be TRBD1 (5 bases). TRBJ2-5 explains the end of the DNA better; the J call may be wrong. Sequencing input: blood. The clonotype was recovered from a woman in her thirties or forties in good health. The CDR3 coding sequence is TGTGCCGGCAGCCTCCTACAGGAGAAAGAGACCCAGTACTTC. Amino acid sequence: CAGSLLQEKETQYF.